The next 18 T cell receptor beta chains were all read from a single sample in a study of T cells in Graves' hyperthyroidism and ophthalmopathy. Researchers took RNA transcripts and amplified the TCR beta CDR3 regions from them. The TCR CDR3 first-round RT-PCR relied on the HTBI primer set. Each CDR3 protein gets one entry after TCRdb re-called the multiplex PCR reads with MiXCR. Of around 290,000 distinct CDR3 sequences in the sample, 13% were seen once. The sequenced material came from blood. The source is a woman aged 25-40 years with Graves' hyperthyroidism that later progressed to Graves' ophthalmopathy.

In its sample, this clonotype was seen a few times. This likely comes from a read error, as the CDR3 has no conserved phenylalanine or tryptophan at its end. As DNA, the CDR3 is TGTGCCAGCAGCCCCAGGTTCACCTACAATGAGCAGTTCTCC. This gives the protein CASSPRFTYNEQFS. The chain combines TRBV27 with TRBJ2-1; D is undetermined. Trimming left V 6 bases short and J 2 bases short, with 11 bases between. This CDR3 comprises 14 residues. CDR1 and CDR2 (germline): MNHEY, SMNVEV (reference sequence).

This clonotype is medium-sized by share. This chain links TRBV30 with TRBJ1-2; D is uncertain. V was trimmed by 2 bases and J by 2 bases, leaving 3 bases between them. The CDR3 is 11 amino acids. The germline V gene has CDR1 GTSNPN and CDR2 SVGIG (reference sequence). Here the CDR3 reads CAWSQNYGYTF. The CDR3 region has the DNA TGTGCCTGGAGTCAAAACTATGGCTACACCTTC.

The rearrangement uses TRBV15 and TRBJ2-3; possibly TRBD1 or TRBD2 for D (5 bases each). CDR1 is LNHNV, CDR2 YYDKDF, per germline (reference sequence). This CDR3 has 15 amino acids. Trimming stripped 5 bases from V and 5 bases from J, with 17 bases between. The DNA for the CDR3 is TGTGCCACCAGCCCCCTGGGGGTCCCGGAAGATACGCAGTATTTT. It yields the protein CATSPLGVPEDTQYF.

This chain links TRBV4-3 with TRBJ2-7; D is unresolved. V shed 0 bases and J shed 2 bases, with 14 bases lying between them. Per germline, CDR1 LGHNA and CDR2 YSLEER. The CDR3 runs 16 residues. CDR3 protein: CASSQDIEWETYEQYF. DNA for the CDR3: TGCGCCAGCAGCCAAGATATTGAGTGGGAAACCTACGAGCAGTACTTC.

The chain is built from TRBV7-6 and TRBJ2-7; 9 bases match TRBD2. Germline assignment: CDR1 SGHVS and CDR2 FNYEAQ. V lost 5 bases, J lost 6 bases, and 5 bases stayed unmatched. This CDR3 contains 13 residues. As DNA, the CDR3 is TGTGCCAGCAGCCCCGGACTAGCGCTCGAGCAGTACTTC. This codes for CASSPGLALEQYF.

The table lists this clonotype with many counts. The chain recombines TRBV6-1 with TRBJ1-5; 8 nucleotides align to TRBD1. The V and J ends lost 8 bases and 7 bases, in that order; junction bases with no gene match: 7. Per germline, CDR1 MNHNS and CDR2 SASEGT. The CDR3 covers 13 residues. The CDR3 coding sequence is TGTGCCAGCGGACAGGGTAGGGGCCAGCCCCAGCATTTT. Amino acid sequence: CASGQGRGQPQHF.

This clonotype was observed many times. This chain links TRBV28 with TRBJ2-2; D possibly corresponds to TRBD2 (7 bases). Germline-derived CDR1 and CDR2 are MDHEN and SYDVKM. V lost 6 bases to trimming and J lost 0 bases, with 11 bases between them. CDR3 length equals 15 residues. Here the CDR3 reads CASSRGGANTGELFF. The CDR3 DNA sequence: TGTGCCAGCAGCCGCGGGGGCGCGAACACCGGGGAGCTGTTTTTT.

In its sample, this clonotype was seen many times. V is TRBV27 and J is TRBJ1-2; D remains unclear. The V end was cut by 2 bases, the J end by 12 bases, with 25 bases between. The CDR3 is made up of 16 amino acids. Germline CDR1 MNHEY, CDR2 SMNVEV (reference sequence). DNA of the CDR3: TGTGCCAGCAGTTTAATGGGTTTGACCGCCAGACACTTACACACCTTC. This codes for CASSLMGLTARHLHTF.

This clonotype was counted a few times. The chain carries TRBV4-2 and TRBJ2-7, with D perhaps TRBD1 or TRBD2 (7 bases each). Trimming shortened V by 5 bases and J by 7 bases, and 21 bases separated the two germline ends. Germline V lookup: CDR1 LGHNA, CDR2 YNFKEQ. This CDR3 contains 15 residues. CDR3 amino acids: CASSLGQLTGGEQYF. The CDR3 DNA reads as TGTGCCAGCAGCTTGGGACAGCTGACCGGGGGGGAGCAGTACTTC.

This chain connects TRBV9 to TRBJ2-3; perhaps TRBD2 as D (6 bases). There are 16 residues in the CDR3. The germline V and J ends were trimmed by 0 bases and 2 bases, with 13 bases remaining between them. From germline, CDR1 is SGDLS and CDR2 YYNGEE. The CDR3 nucleotides read TGTGCCAGCAGCGTAGCTCCGGGAGAGTACACAGATACGCAGTATTTT. Translating gives CASSVAPGEYTDTQYF.

There are many counts of this clonotype. The chain uses TRBV2 and TRBJ1-2; perhaps TRBD1 as D (5 bases). This CDR3 is 14 amino acids long. V was pared by 7 bases and J by 2 bases, with 14 bases between. Germline V gives CDR1 SNHLY, CDR2 FYNNEI. The CDR3 sequence is CASKERTPNYGYTF. DNA of the CDR3: TGTGCCAGCAAAGAACGGACACCCAACTATGGCTACACCTTC.

This clonotype was counted at least ten times. The V gene is TRBV7-6, the J gene TRBJ1-1; D call uncertain. CDR3 length: 14 residues. Per the germline V gene, CDR1 is SGHVS and CDR2 is FNYEAQ. V lost 5 bases, J lost 5 bases, and 15 bases lay in between. The CDR3 DNA reads as TGTGCCAGCAGCCCCGGGTGGGAGCCTACTGAAGCTTTCTTT. This encodes CASSPGWEPTEAFF.

This clonotype was observed at least ten times. The V and J genes are TRBV7-2 and TRBJ2-2, with TRBD1 as a possible D gene (6 bases). The V gene lost 7 bases and the J gene lost 4 bases, with 19 bases spanning the gap. Germline assignment: CDR1 SGHTA and CDR2 FQGNSA. The CDR3 sequence is 16 residues long. The CDR3 DNA sequence: TGTGCCAGCAACCCTTCGTCAGGGGAGATCACCGGGGAGCTGTTTTTT. Translation: CASNPSSGEITGELFF.

This clonotype was counted at least ten times. This chain links TRBV6-1 with TRBJ2-3; TRBD1 matches 9 bases. This CDR3 region has 15 residues. Germline V gene sequence: CDR1 MNHNS, CDR2 SASEGT. Trimming cost V 2 bases and J 1 base; bases outside gene matches: 1. The CDR3 DNA reads TGTGCCAGCAGTGAAAGGACAGGGGGCACAGATACGCAGTATTTT. Encoded protein: CASSERTGGTDTQYF.

This clonotype has a count of ten or more. The gene calls are TRBV7-3 and TRBJ1-2; TRBD1 might be the D (5 bases). Germline CDR1 reads SGHTA; CDR2 reads FQGTGA. The CDR3 is 15 residues long. V shed 5 bases and J shed 4 bases, with 17 bases lying between them. CDR3 region: CASSQQPGGTYGYTF. The CDR3 DNA is TGTGCCAGCAGCCAACAACCGGGAGGGACCTATGGCTACACCTTC.

Only a few counts were recorded for this clonotype. V and J are TRBV9 and TRBJ2-3; TRBD2 is a possible D gene (5 bases). The V gene's germline CDR1 is SGDLS and CDR2 YYNGEE. The CDR3 contains 16 residues. The V end was cut by 4 bases, the J end by 3 bases, with 18 bases between. CDR3 amino acids: CASSTPTLAATDTQYF. The CDR3 coding sequence is TGTGCCAGCAGCACCCCAACCCTAGCAGCAACAGATACGCAGTATTTT.

This chain links TRBV30 with TRBJ1-2; D not resolved. The CDR3 is made up of 16 amino acids. Per germline, CDR1 GTSNPN and CDR2 SVGIG (reference sequence). Trimming stripped 0 bases from V and 7 bases from J, with 21 bases between. The CDR3 DNA sequence: TGTGCCTGGAGTGTAGATGACACCCCATACTCCCCTGGCTACACCTTC. As protein: CAWSVDDTPYSPGYTF.

The sample holds many counts of this clonotype. The rearrangement joins TRBV2 to TRBJ2-3; 7 nucleotides line up with TRBD2. The CDR3 has 13 amino acids. Trimming removed 8 bases from V and 1 base from J; junction bases left unmatched: 3. CDR1 SNHLY and CDR2 FYNNEI come from the germline V gene. CDR3 in amino acids: CASRRERTDTQYF. CDR3 sequence (DNA): TGTGCCAGCCGGCGGGAGCGCACAGATACGCAGTATTTT.